These 2 T cell receptor beta chains were sequenced from one sample in a study of Ad26.COV2.S vaccination and SARS-CoV-2 variants. Using immunoSEQ multiplex PCR, the repertoire was profiled, and TCRdb retains in-frame clones only, with some absent. The data contain about half a million clones, roughly 87% of them singletons. Specified treatment: some 19 received Ad26.COV2.S at low or high dose, single or two shots; about 5 received placebo; per-sample allocation not given. Sampling took place 63 days after the first vaccine or placebo injection. This specimen consisted of peripheral blood, obtained in a trial of Ad26.COV2.S vaccine versus placebo. These receptors were collected from a person between 18 and 60 years old who received the Ad26.COV2.S COVID-19 vaccine or a placebo.

The chain links TRBV27 to TRBJ1-2; D unclear. V was shortened by 5 bases and J by 4 bases, with 11 bases between the two germline ends. The length of the CDR3 is 13 residues. The germline gives CDR1 MNHEY, CDR2 SMNVEV (reference sequence). The CDR3 spells CASSIDEGYGYTF. DNA for the CDR3: TGTGCCAGCAGTATAGACGAAGGCTATGGCTACACCTTC.

The chain recombines TRBV7-2 with TRBJ1-1, with a possible D match to TRBD1 (5 bases). Trimming removed 3 bases from V and 5 bases from J, with 13 bases in between. The CDR3 runs to 14 residues. Germline values: CDR1 SGHTA, CDR2 FQGNSA. CDR3 bases: TGTGCCAGCAGCTTGGGACCACTCCGAACTGAAGCTTTCTTT. It encodes CASSLGPLRTEAFF. Variable domain in full (rest from reference TRBV7-2 and TRBJ1-1): GAGVSQSPSNKVTEKGKDVELRCDPISGHTALYWYRQSLGQGLEFLIYFQGNSAPDKSGLPSDRFSAERTGGSVSTLTIQRTQQEDSAVYLCASSLGPLRTEAFFGQGTRLTVV.